This T cell receptor beta chain was obtained from a study of CD8+ T cells in alopecia areata. The overall study: Treated patients received oral tofacitinib, 5 to 10 mg twice daily. The study's findings and limits: While tofacitinib was given, many expanded lesional clones persisted in scalp and blood.

RNA, once extracted, was reverse transcribed into cDNA for use as the sequencing template. Measured with immunoSEQ multiplex PCR; TCRdb has only the in-frame clones, and not every one. The sample holds about 160,000 clones; approximately 65% are singletons and the top ten take 0.91%. V dropped 0 bases and J dropped 2 bases, with 8 bases sitting between them. CDR1 and CDR2 from the germline V gene are SGDLS and YYNGEE. This CDR3 has 14 residues. In regard to this clone: Its specificity is not known. This sample includes further DNA sequences coding for the same CDR3.

Stated treatment: oral pan-JAK inhibitor, 5-10 mg twice daily. Samples from alopecia areata patients were lesional scalp punch biopsies and peripheral blood. The rearrangement uses TRBV9 and TRBJ1-2; perhaps TRBD1 as D (5 bases). This TCR derives from a human donor with alopecia areata. Sequencing was performed on CD4+ T cells sorted from blood, taken at week 4, from a patient treated with tofacitinib. The CDR3 protein is CASSVATGNYGYTF. The DNA for the CDR3 is TGTGCCAGCAGCGTAGCTACAGGAAACTATGGCTACACCTTC.